These 15 T cell receptor beta chains were sequenced from one sample in a study of blood T cells in healthy people across ages. Then a second PCR, running roughly 7 to 11 cycles, was carried out with a sample-barcoded 5' primer and a J-beta primer mix. TCRdb re-derived calls from the 5' RACE reads in MiXCR, one entry per CDR3 protein. Here the sample spans approximately 600,000 distinct CDR3 sequences, roughly 50% being singletons. Sequences were obtained from blood. These receptors all come from a man in his sixties in good health.

The chain uses TRBV7-2 and TRBJ2-5, with 10 positions matching TRBD2. The CDR3 loop spans 19 amino acids. J was trimmed by 3 bases and V by 2 bases; bases with no gene match: 15. Germline V gene lookup returns CDR1 SGHTA and CDR2 FQGNSA. The CDR3 sequence is CASSLTPLVLAGLEETQYF. The CDR3 nucleotides are TGTGCCAGCAGCTTAACTCCCCTCGTACTAGCGGGGCTTGAAGAGACCCAGTACTTC.

The table lists this clonotype with a few counts. V usage is TRBV7-9 and J usage is TRBJ1-1; 7 bases match TRBD1. There are 15 residues in the CDR3. Germline assignment: CDR1 SEHNR and CDR2 FQNEAQ (reference sequence). V lost 5 bases, J lost 3 bases, and 9 bases stayed unmatched. This CDR3 is CASSTRQGRDTEAFF. DNA of the CDR3: TGTGCCAGCAGCACAAGACAGGGAAGGGACACTGAAGCTTTCTTT.

This chain joins TRBV5-1 and TRBJ2-7, with D perhaps TRBD2 (5 bases). V dropped 3 bases and J dropped 3 bases, with 13 bases sitting between them. This CDR3 contains 14 residues. Germline V lookup: CDR1 SGHRS, CDR2 YFSETQ. The CDR3 loop reads CASSSPGSNYEQYF. CDR3 coding DNA: TGCGCCAGCAGCTCCCCGGGGTCTAACTACGAGCAGTACTTC.

The chain employs TRBV12-3 or TRBV12-4 and TRBJ2-1, with a tentative D call TRBD1 (6 bases). This CDR3 has 15 residues. Trimming pared 6 bases from V and 0 bases from J, leaving 12 bases between. The CDR3 DNA follows: TGTGCCAGCAGGATACGACAGGCCTCCTACAATGAGCAGTTCTTC. Translated, it gives CASRIRQASYNEQFF.

This chain joins TRBV20-1 and TRBJ2-3, with 8 bases that match TRBD2. In germline, CDR1 is DFQATT, CDR2 SNEGSKA (reference sequence). The CDR3 covers 14 residues. The trim removed 6 bases at V and 1 base at J, leaving 6 bases unmatched. The CDR3 spells CSATTSDGTDTQYF. The CDR3 DNA is TGCAGTGCCACGACTAGCGACGGCACAGATACGCAGTATTTT.

This chain joins TRBV20-1 and TRBJ1-2, with 7 bases lining up with TRBD1. The CDR3 length is 13 residues. V trimming: 1 base; J trimming: 7 bases; junction bases outside the gene matches: 6. Germline V gene lookup returns CDR1 DFQATT and CDR2 SNEGSKA (reference sequence). The CDR3 sequence is CSARVAGGSGYTF. In DNA, the CDR3 is TGCAGTGCTAGAGTCGCAGGGGGAAGTGGCTACACCTTC.

The chain recombines TRBV20-1 with TRBJ1-5, with D unclear. Germline assignment: CDR1 DFQATT and CDR2 SNEGSKA (reference sequence). CDR3 size: 17 residues. Trimming shortened V by 3 bases and J by 0 bases, and 18 bases separated the two germline ends. For the CDR3, the DNA is TGCAGTGCTAGGGCAGCAGGAGCGACGGATAGCAATCAGCCCCAGCATTTT. Protein: CSARAAGATDSNQPQHF.

The chain uses TRBV20-1 and TRBJ2-5; D may be TRBD1 or TRBD2 (5 bases each). CDR1 is DFQATT, CDR2 SNEGSKA, per germline (reference sequence). V was cut by 4 bases and J by 13 bases, with 16 bases left in between. The CDR3 contains 11 residues. The CDR3 is CSANAPGRPYF. CDR3 nucleotides: TGCAGTGCTAACGCACCGGGACGGCCGTACTTC.

V usage is TRBV11-2 and J usage is TRBJ2-1; weak D call: TRBD2 (6 bases). The CDR3 is 16 amino acids. Germline values: CDR1 SGHAT, CDR2 FQNNGV. Trimming removed 5 bases at V and 0 bases at J, with 14 bases between. CDR3 bases: TGTGCCAGCAGCCCAGGGAGCGGGCGCTCCTACAATGAGCAGTTCTTC. The encoded protein is CASSPGSGRSYNEQFF.

CDR3 coding DNA: TGTGCCAGCAGCCAAAGTTATGGCAATCAGCCCCAGCATTTT. Protein sequence: CASSQSYGNQPQHF. The V call is TRBV3-1, the J call TRBJ1-5; D gene uncertain. This CDR3 region has 14 residues. Trimming cost V 2 bases and J 2 bases, with 7 bases left between them. The germline V gene has CDR1 LGHDT and CDR2 YNNKEL (reference sequence).

The CDR3 spells CAISESAVLTYEQYF. The CDR3 DNA follows: TGTGCCATCAGTGAGTCTGCAGTTCTCACCTACGAGCAGTACTTC. The chain is built from TRBV10-3 and TRBJ2-7; D remains unclear. This CDR3 has 15 residues. V was cut by 0 bases and J by 2 bases, with 11 bases left in between. Germline CDR1 ENHRY, CDR2 SYGVKD.

This clonotype has only a few counts. The V call is TRBV10-3, the J call TRBJ2-1; 7 bases align to TRBD1. Germline V gene sequence: CDR1 ENHRY, CDR2 SYGVKD. The CDR3 is 14 amino acids. Trimming at V came to 10 bases and at J to 5 bases, leaving 11 bases not matched to a gene. Written as DNA, the CDR3 is TGTGCCACGACCGGGACAGATAAACACAATGAGCAGTTCTTC. Translated: CATTGTDKHNEQFF.

The chain recombines TRBV4-1 with TRBJ2-7; 7 nucleotides match TRBD1. V was clipped by 3 bases and J by 0 bases; unmatched bases: 5. The CDR3 spans 15 residues. Looked up from germline, CDR1 is MGHRA and CDR2 is YSYEKL. The CDR3 region is CASSQGTESSYEQYF. In nucleotides, the CDR3 is TGCGCCAGCAGCCAGGGGACAGAGAGCTCCTACGAGCAGTACTTC.

This clonotype was detected only a few times. The V and J genes are TRBV29-1 and TRBJ2-3, with a tentative D call TRBD2 (5 bases). Germline loops: CDR1 SQVTM, CDR2 ANQGSEA. V gave up 7 bases and J gave up 2 bases, with 13 bases separating them. The CDR3 extends over 13 amino acids. The CDR3 protein is CSAEGEFTDTQYF. For the CDR3, the DNA is TGCAGCGCAGAGGGAGAATTCACAGATACGCAGTATTTT.

In this sample, this clonotype turned up a few times. V usage is TRBV2 and J usage is TRBJ2-1; a possible D gene is TRBD2 (6 bases). The CDR3 totals 15 residues. Germline V CDR1 and CDR2: SNHLY, FYNNEI. Trimming took off 0 bases at V and 0 bases at J, with 6 bases between the two ends. The CDR3, as DNA: TGTGCCAGCAGTGAAGCTAGCGGCTCCTACAATGAGCAGTTCTTC. Protein product: CASSEASGSYNEQFF. Full variable domain (outside the CDR3, taken from reference TRBV2 and TRBJ2-1): EPEVTQTPSHQVTQMGQEVILRCVPISNHLYFYWYRQILGQKVEFLVSFYNNEISEKSEIFDDQFSVERPDGSNFTLKIRSTKLEDSAMYFCASSEASGSYNEQFFGPGTRLTVL.